One and the same sample provided the 20 T cell receptor beta chains below, sequenced in a study of lymphopenia after photon versus proton radiotherapy (dated by TCRdb to the late 2010s). Library preparation employed the immunoSEQ multiplex PCR assay. Drawn from immuneACCESS, this table holds only the in-frame rearrangements with V and J called that TCRdb kept. Clones are partly lost; checked studies trace under half to an unresolved V gene and leave the rest unexplained. The sample yields 150,000 to 200,000 clones; approximately 86% were counted once. The biggest ten clones account for approximately 4.6% of the sample. Here the sequenced sample was peripheral blood, taken from a patient treated with photon-based radiotherapy. These receptors were taken from a man aged 45-65 years with gastric cancer.

The chain is built from TRBV18 and TRBJ2-7; D is perhaps TRBD2 (6 bases). Germline values: CDR1 KGHSH, CDR2 LQKENI. The V and J ends lost 1 base and 0 bases respectively, with 13 bases between them. CDR3 length equals 16 residues. In DNA form, the CDR3 reads TGTGCCAGCTCACCACTGGGACTTTCTTCCTCCTACGAGCAGTACTTC. Translating it yields CASSPLGLSSSYEQYF.

In DNA, the CDR3 is TGTGCCATCAGTGATCCCGGGACAACTACCTACGAGCAGTACTTC. Amino acids: CAISDPGTTTYEQYF. The V and J genes are TRBV10-3 and TRBJ2-7; weak D call: TRBD1 (6 bases). This CDR3 spans 15 amino acids. Germline loops: CDR1 ENHRY, CDR2 SYGVKD. The ends were cut back, 3 bases at V and 2 bases at J, with 14 bases in the middle.

The chain joins TRBV7-2 to TRBJ2-5, with D maybe TRBD1 (5 bases). CDR3 size: 14 residues. Germline V lookup: CDR1 SGHTA, CDR2 FQGNSA. The V end lost 8 bases, the J end lost 5 bases, and 18 bases lay between the germline ends. The CDR3 region has the DNA TGTGCCAGCGGACCAGGGTCGAGGCGGGAGACCCAGTACTTC. This gives the protein CASGPGSRRETQYF.

The J gene is TRBJ2-7, the V gene TRBV7-9, with D maybe TRBD2 (6 bases). Germline assignment: CDR1 SEHNR and CDR2 FQNEAQ (reference sequence). The CDR3 runs to 16 residues. V lost 4 bases, J lost 0 bases, and 16 bases lay in between. CDR3 in amino acids: CASSSVRGIFSYEQYF. In DNA, the CDR3 is TGTGCCAGCAGCTCCGTCCGGGGGATATTCTCCTACGAGCAGTACTTC.

In this sample, this clone turned up a few times. The chain carries TRBV10-3 and TRBJ2-1, with D perhaps given as TRBD1 or TRBD2 (6 bases each). V lost 2 bases, J lost 7 bases, and 18 bases lay in between. The CDR3 has 16 amino acids. From germline, CDR1 is ENHRY and CDR2 SYGVKD. CDR3 in DNA: TGTGCCATCAGTGAGAGAGGGGGGAGTGGAGGGAATGAGCAGTTCTTC. Protein product: CAISERGGSGGNEQFF.

The chain combines TRBV7-2 with TRBJ1-2, with TRBD1 identical over 10 bases. Germline-derived CDR1 and CDR2 are SGHTA and FQGNSA. With 5 bases clipped from V and 8 bases from J, the junction kept 8 bases outside the gene matches. CDR3 length: 14 amino acids. This CDR3 reads CASSASTGGIGYTF. Here the CDR3 DNA reads TGTGCCAGCAGCGCGTCGACAGGGGGCATAGGCTACACCTTC.

The chain joins TRBV18 to TRBJ1-2; unclear D gene. The CDR3 has 14 amino acids. Trimming stripped 4 bases from V and 4 bases from J, with 13 bases between. The germline V gene has CDR1 KGHSH and CDR2 LQKENI. DNA of the CDR3: TGTGCCAGCTCACGGCAGGAGGACTCCTATGGCTACACCTTC. Translated, it gives CASSRQEDSYGYTF.

CDR3 amino acids: CAWRGGGELFF. In DNA, the CDR3 is TGTGCCTGGAGAGGCGGCGGGGAGCTGTTTTTT. This chain links TRBV30 with TRBJ2-2; D is ambiguous. CDR3 length: 11 residues. Per germline, CDR1 GTSNPN and CDR2 SVGIG (reference sequence). The germline V and J ends were trimmed by 3 bases and 7 bases, with 6 bases remaining between them.

The rearrangement uses TRBV6-6 and TRBJ1-1, with TRBD1 matching over 9 bases. V was pared by 5 bases and J by 10 bases, with 11 bases of the junction left unmatched. The CDR3 contains 14 residues. Per germline, CDR1 MNHNY and CDR2 SVGAGI (reference sequence). CDR3 coding DNA: TGTGCCAGCAGTGACAGGGGGGCGGTTGGTTTAGCTTTCTTT. Protein sequence: CASSDRGAVGLAFF.

This clone came up a few times. The same CDR3 arises from other DNA sequences in this sample as well. The rearrangement joins TRBV4-2 to TRBJ1-1; D remains unclear. Germline values: CDR1 LGHNA, CDR2 YNFKEQ. The V end was cut by 1 base, the J end by 1 base, with 4 bases between. The CDR3 loop spans 13 amino acids. Written as DNA, the CDR3 is TGTGCCAGCAGCCAAGTAGAGAACACTGAAGCTTTCTTT. This gives the protein CASSQVENTEAFF.

This chain links TRBV25-1 with TRBJ1-1, with D possibly matching TRBD1 (6 bases). The V gene's germline CDR1 is MGHDK and CDR2 SYGVNS. CDR3 length equals 15 residues. Trimming cost V 4 bases and J 3 bases, with 15 bases left between them. The CDR3 loop reads CASSGLQGWDTEAFF. For the CDR3, the DNA is TGTGCCAGCAGTGGATTACAGGGCTGGGACACTGAAGCTTTCTTT.

The chain combines TRBV27 with TRBJ2-1; 14 bases line up with TRBD2. This CDR3 has 16 residues. The germline V gene has CDR1 MNHEY and CDR2 SMNVEV (reference sequence). V lost 4 bases and J lost 8; bases outside the gene matches: 7. CDR3 sequence (DNA): TGTGCCAGCAGTTCGGCTGGACTAGCGGGAGGCGATGAGCAGTTCTTC. This codes for CASSSAGLAGGDEQFF.

The chain carries TRBV5-1 and TRBJ2-3; 13 bases are a match to TRBD2. J lost 4 bases, V lost 4 bases, and 12 bases had no gene match. The germline V gene encodes CDR1 SGHRS and CDR2 YFSETQ. CDR3 length equals 18 residues. CDR3 sequence (DNA): TGCGCCAGCAGCAATCCGGGACTAGCGGGACCCAGGGCAGATACGCAGTATTTT. Translation gives CASSNPGLAGPRADTQYF.

This CDR3 is CASSQDAGNPYGYTF. The DNA of the CDR3 is TGTGCCAGCAGCCAAGATGCGGGGAATCCCTATGGCTACACCTTC. V gene TRBV4-2 combines with J gene TRBJ1-2; D unresolved. This CDR3 comprises 15 residues. The germline gives CDR1 LGHNA, CDR2 YNFKEQ. The V end was cut by 0 bases, the J end by 4 bases, with 12 bases between.

The chain combines TRBV18 with TRBJ2-1; maybe TRBD2 (5 bases). There are 15 residues in the CDR3. Trimming cost V 5 bases and J 3 bases, with 14 bases left between them. The germline gives CDR1 KGHSH, CDR2 LQKENI. The chain's CDR3 is CASSGRTSNYNEQFF. CDR3 nucleotides: TGTGCCAGCTCAGGTCGGACTTCGAACTACAATGAGCAGTTCTTC.

This sequence joins TRBV4-3 and TRBJ2-7; 9 nucleotides line up with TRBD2. Trimming took 11 bases from V and 0 from J; bases not matched to a gene: 8. Germline CDR1 is LGHNA and CDR2 is YSLEER. CDR3 length: 14 amino acids. The CDR3 nucleotides read TGCGCCGCGGTGGCGGGGGGGAGCTCCTACGAGCAGTACTTC. Protein product: CAAVAGGSSYEQYF.

This sequence joins TRBV5-4 and TRBJ2-3, with 7 positions matching TRBD1. There are 16 residues in the CDR3. Germline CDR1 is SGHNT and CDR2 is YYREEE (reference sequence). J was trimmed by 2 bases and V by 0 bases; bases with no gene match: 6. CDR3 sequence reads: CASSLGGQPFTDTQYF. The CDR3 nucleotides read TGTGCCAGCAGCTTGGGGGGACAGCCTTTCACAGATACGCAGTATTTT. Looking up the rest from reference TRBV5-4 and TRBJ2-3 gives the full variable domain: ETGVTQSPTHLIKTRGQQVTLRCSSQSGHNTVSWYQQALGQGPQFIFQYYREEENGRGNFPPRFSGLQFPNYSSELNVNALELDDSALYLCASSLGGQPFTDTQYFGPGTRLTVL.

The chain carries TRBV4-3 and TRBJ2-2; no reliable D call. This CDR3 is built from 12 residues. Trimming took off 2 bases at V and 5 bases at J, with 3 bases between the two ends. From germline, CDR1 is LGHNA and CDR2 YSLEER. CDR3 protein: CASSQQTGELFF. CDR3 coding DNA: TGCGCCAGCAGCCAACAGACCGGGGAGCTGTTTTTT.

This rearrangement joins TRBV19 to TRBJ2-1; D is unclear. CDR3 length equals 14 residues. Trimming took off 7 bases at V and 0 bases at J, with 10 bases between the two ends. Germline lookup yields CDR1 LNHDA and CDR2 SQIVND (reference sequence). In nucleotides, the CDR3 is TGTGCCAGTAAGCTAATAAGCTCCTACAATGAGCAGTTCTTC. It encodes CASKLISSYNEQFF.

This rearrangement joins TRBV6-1 to TRBJ2-2; D is perhaps TRBD1 (5 bases). With 2 bases removed from V and 0 bases from J, the gap between germline ends came to 10 bases. This CDR3 is built from 16 residues. CDR1 and CDR2 from the germline V gene are MNHNS and SASEGT. The CDR3 loop reads CASSETDSANTGELFF. The CDR3 DNA follows: TGTGCCAGCAGTGAAACCGACAGCGCGAACACCGGGGAGCTGTTTTTT.